This passage covers 8 T cell receptor beta chains from one sample sequenced in a study of blood T cell repertoires in COVID-19. Profiled with immunoSEQ multiplex PCR; TCRdb holds only in-frame clones, not every one. The table includes about 85,000 clones, around 81% detected once. Specimen: peripheral blood. The receptors stem from a man aged 60 to 75 with acute or convalescent COVID-19.

The chain has TRBV3-1 (or the pseudogene TRBV3-2) and TRBJ1-2; a possible D gene is TRBD1 (6 bases). Per germline, CDR1 LGHDT and CDR2 YNNKEL (reference sequence). V was trimmed by 4 bases and J by 8 bases, leaving 11 bases between them. The CDR3 loop spans 12 amino acids. CDR3 protein: CASSRRGGGYTF. The CDR3 nucleotides read TGTGCCAGCAGCCGGAGAGGGGGAGGCTACACCTTC.

The chain couples TRBV24-1 to TRBJ2-2, with D uncertain. CDR1 and CDR2 (germline): KGHDR, SFDVKD. This CDR3 comprises 13 residues. Trimming stripped 0 bases from V and 6 bases from J, with 4 bases between. Here the CDR3 reads CATSDLGPGELFF. The DNA of the CDR3 is TGTGCCACCAGTGATTTGGGCCCCGGGGAGCTGTTTTTT.

The chain carries TRBV29-1 and TRBJ1-2; D gene ambiguous. With 1 base removed from V and 2 bases from J, the gap between germline ends came to 8 bases. CDR3 length equals 13 residues. Germline loops: CDR1 SQVTM, CDR2 ANQGSEA. This chain's CDR3 is CSVEVGGNYGYTF. In DNA form, the CDR3 reads TGCAGCGTTGAAGTAGGCGGAAACTATGGCTACACCTTC.

The rearrangement joins TRBV4-1 to TRBJ1-4; D remains ambiguous. Trimming took 1 base from V and 0 from J, leaving 9 bases between them. This CDR3 spans 16 amino acids. The germline gives CDR1 MGHRA, CDR2 YSYEKL. The CDR3 sequence: CASSQVPGATNEKLFF. The CDR3, as DNA: TGCGCCAGCAGCCAAGTGCCGGGTGCAACTAATGAAAAACTGTTTTTT.

The CDR3: CASSLRDNQETQYF. CDR3 nucleotide sequence: TGTGCCAGCAGCTTACGGGACAACCAAGAGACCCAGTACTTC. V usage is TRBV7-9 and J usage is TRBJ2-5; D is perhaps TRBD1 (6 bases). V was pared by 2 bases and J by 0 bases, with 7 bases between. The length of the CDR3 is 14 residues. The germline CDR1 and CDR2 sequences are SEHNR and FQNEAQ (reference sequence).

The chain joins TRBV4-3 to TRBJ1-1; 7 bases agree with TRBD1. The ends lost 1 base at V and 4 bases at J; junction bases unmatched: 15. The CDR3 is 18 residues long. In germline, CDR1 is LGHNA, CDR2 YSLEER. The CDR3 DNA reads as TGCGCCAGCAGCCAAGGAGCTCAAGCCGGGACAGCAGGCACTGAAGCTTTCTTT. Amino acid sequence: CASSQGAQAGTAGTEAFF.

V and J are TRBV5-4 and TRBJ2-7; no clear D gene. The V gene's germline CDR1 is SGHNT and CDR2 YYREEE (reference sequence). The germline V and J ends were trimmed by 1 base and 0 bases, with 5 bases remaining between them. The CDR3 is 13 amino acids. As DNA, the CDR3 is TGTGCCAGCAGCTTGTACAGCTCCTACGAGCAGTACTTC. Residues: CASSLYSSYEQYF.

This chain joins TRBV3-1 (or the pseudogene TRBV3-2) and TRBJ1-3; TRBD1 is a possible D gene (5 bases). Trimming shortened V by 1 base and J by 3 bases, and 10 bases separated the two germline ends. Germline CDR1 and CDR2: LGHDT and YNNKEL (reference sequence). The length of the CDR3 is 15 residues. Written as DNA, the CDR3 is TGTGCCAGCAGCCAAGTAAGGGGAAGTGGAAACACCATATATTTT. Translating it yields CASSQVRGSGNTIYF.